This T cell receptor (beta chain) came from a study of human T cells and chemical hapten exposure. At the level of the study: Patients had diphenylcyclopropenone applied to the scalp weekly throughout the roughly 25-week study.

TCRdb processed the RACE reads anew with MiXCR; each CDR3 protein has one entry. The data hold 100,000 or so distinct CDR3 sequences, with roughly 9.6% observed a single time. Sample time point: patch test 1, 2 weeks after DPC sensitization. The treatment: therapeutic diphenylcyclopropenone sensitization with weekly scalp DPC. Patients had alopecia, were aged 18 to 70, and were not pregnant. Germline V lookup: CDR1 MNHEY, CDR2 SVGEGT. CDR3 length: 17 residues. Between the trimmed V and J ends, which lost 2 bases and 1 base, there was a span of 17 bases. This clonotype has ten or more counts. The source of this sequence is a woman between 40 and 50 years old with alopecia areata. Some clones in this sample may be carry-over from other donors' samples. This specimen consisted of whole blood, obtained in connection with sensitization to the hapten diphenylcyclopropenone (DPC). The V call is TRBV6-2 or TRBV6-3, the J call TRBJ2-5; D perhaps matches TRBD2 (7 bases). CDR3 residues: CASSYPSGGGLQETQYF. CDR3 sequence (DNA): TGTGCCAGCAGTTACCCCTCGGGCGGGGGCCTCCAAGAGACCCAGTACTTC.